Listed below are T cell receptor beta chains from one sample, sequenced in a study of OX40 agonist ivuxolimab in advanced cancers. Using immunoSEQ multiplex PCR, the repertoire was profiled, and TCRdb retains in-frame clones only, with some absent. Here the sample spans about 68,000 clones, about 89% being singletons. The sequenced sample was CD4+ or CD8+ T cells sorted from blood, obtained in a trial of the OX40 agonist ivuxolimab. These receptors were collected from an adult with an advanced solid tumor such as melanoma, head and neck, liver or kidney cancer. Both conserved end residues are part of each CDR3. A D gene is named only where the DNA matches it firmly. Some rows have no size entry. The others give once, few or many, or a class for an expanded clone.

cdr3_length clone_size j_call d_call v_call cdr3_aa cdr3_nt
14 - TRBJ2-5 - TRBV7-9 CASSLQGRQETQYF TGTGCCAGCAGCTTACAGGGGCGCCAAGAGACCCAGTACTTC
13 - TRBJ1-2 - TRBV7-2 CASSQGGNYGYTF TGTGCCAGCAGCCAAGGAGGTAACTATGGCTACACCTTC
14 - TRBJ2-2 - TRBV5-1 CASSLAGGPGELFF TGCGCCAGCAGCTTGGCTGGGGGCCCCGGGGAGCTGTTTTTT
14 - TRBJ2-7 TRBD2 TRBV5-5 CASSLPGLAVEQYF TGTGCCAGCAGCTTACCGGGACTAGCGGTGGAGCAGTACTTC
17 once TRBJ2-2 TRBD2 TRBV25-1 CASSVSLAGGLTGELFF TGTGCCAGCAGTGTCTCACTCGCGGGAGGCTTGACCGGGGAGCTGTTTTTT
14 - TRBJ1-2 - TRBV7-8 CASSSQDGAYGYTF TGTGCCAGCAGCTCCCAGGACGGGGCCTATGGCTACACCTTC
15 - TRBJ2-3 - TRBV19 CASSIRHILTDTQYF TGTGCCAGTAGTATCAGACACATCCTCACAGATACGCAGTATTTT
13 few TRBJ1-6 - TRBV7-9 CASSPGDNSPLHF TGTGCCAGCAGTCCTGGTGATAATTCACCCCTCCACTTT
12 - TRBJ1-4 - TRBV28 CASSGQGEKLFF TGTGCCAGCAGTGGGCAGGGGGAAAAACTGTTTTTT
15 - TRBJ2-1 - TRBV7-8 CASSPQRVTHNEQFF TGTGCCAGCAGCCCACAGCGCGTCACCCACAATGAGCAGTTCTTC
15 - TRBJ2-1 TRBD2 TRBV9 CASSVLAGAGGEQFF TGTGCCAGCAGCGTACTAGCGGGGGCCGGGGGGGAGCAGTTCTTC
14 - TRBJ2-1 TRBD2 TRBV5-1 CASSLQRGNNEQFF TGCGCCAGCAGCTTGCAGCGGGGGAACAATGAGCAGTTCTTC
15 - TRBJ1-4 TRBD1 TRBV15 CATSRGRGQGGKLFF TGTGCCACCAGCAGAGGAAGGGGACAGGGAGGAAAACTGTTTTTT
9 - TRBJ1-2 TRBD1 TRBV20-1 CSGDRRGTF TGCAGTGGGGACAGGCGGGGCACCTTC
14 - TRBJ2-1 TRBD2 TRBV11-2 CASSSLAGDGEQFF TGTGCCAGCAGCTCCCTAGCGGGGGACGGTGAGCAGTTCTTC
14 - TRBJ2-3 TRBD2 TRBV10-1 CASSRTSVEDTQYF TGCGCCAGCAGTCGAACTAGCGTAGAAGATACGCAGTATTTT
13 - TRBJ2-2 - TRBV7-2 CASSLKRSGELFF TGTGCCAGCAGCTTAAAGAGGTCCGGGGAGCTGTTTTTT
13 - TRBJ2-7 TRBD2 TRBV28 CASRPHGGGPEYF TGTGCCAGCAGGCCACACGGGGGGGGACCGGAGTACTTC
13 - TRBJ2-1 TRBD2 TRBV5-1 CASSYLTGLDLFF TGCGCCAGCAGCTATCTAACGGGACTAGACTTGTTCTTC
18 - TRBJ1-3 - TRBV10-3 CAISESSPGTPSGNTIYF TGTGCCATCAGTGAGTCTTCCCCCGGGACCCCCTCTGGAAACACCATATATTTT
11 - TRBJ2-1 - TRBV7-9 CASSLDREQFF TGTGCCAGCAGCTTAGACCGGGAGCAGTTCTTC
13 - TRBJ2-7 - TRBV29-1 CSVSMGLYYEQYF TGCAGCGTCTCGATGGGACTGTACTACGAGCAGTACTTC
14 - TRBJ2-7 TRBD2 TRBV4-3 CASSQETERGEQYF TGCGCCAGCAGCCAAGAGACAGAGCGGGGCGAGCAGTACTTC
17 - TRBJ2-2 - TRBV5-1 CASSFPRGAPNTGELFF TGCGCCAGCAGCTTTCCCAGGGGCGCCCCGAACACCGGGGAGCTGTTTTTT
14 few TRBJ2-7 - TRBV7-9 CASSPDPLGNEQYF TGTGCCAGCAGCCCGGACCCATTGGGCAACGAGCAGTACTTC
15 - TRBJ2-1 - TRBV9 CASSVVDGTYNEQFF TGTGCCAGCAGCGTAGTTGACGGGACCTACAATGAGCAGTTCTTC
14 once TRBJ2-7 TRBD1 TRBV5-6 CASSMRDRGAEQYF TGTGCCAGCAGCATGAGGGACAGGGGAGCCGAGCAGTACTTC
14 - TRBJ1-5 - TRBV6-6 CASSYTGGQQPQHF TGTGCCAGCAGTTATACCGGAGGACAGCAGCCCCAGCATTTT
15 - TRBJ2-2 TRBD2 TRBV4-1 CASSRLMTSPGELFF TGCGCCAGCAGCCGCCTGATGACTAGCCCCGGGGAGCTGTTTTTT
16 - TRBJ2-2 TRBD2 TRBV4-2 CASSHSSGKGTGELFF TGTGCCAGCAGCCATTCTAGCGGGAAAGGCACCGGGGAGCTGTTTTTT
15 - TRBJ2-2 - TRBV11-3 CASSDSPAGTGELFF TGTGCCAGCAGCGACAGCCCAGCCGGCACCGGGGAGCTGTTTTTT
13 - TRBJ1-1 - TRBV19 CASSIGMNTEAFF TGTGCCAGTAGTATTGGCATGAACACTGAAGCTTTCTTT
13 - TRBJ2-2 - TRBV9 CASSAGQTGELFF TGTGCCAGCAGCGCCGGACAGACCGGGGAGCTGTTTTTT
15 - TRBJ2-5 TRBD2 TRBV7-6 CASSELAGLQETQYF TGTGCCAGCAGCGAACTAGCGGGACTCCAAGAGACCCAGTACTTC
14 - TRBJ1-1 - TRBV5-1 CASSAGQTNTEAFF TGCGCCAGCAGCGCTGGACAGACGAACACTGAAGCTTTCTTT
15 - TRBJ2-2 - TRBV4-2 CASSQEERLTGELFF TGTGCCAGCAGCCAAGAAGAGAGGCTCACCGGGGAGCTGTTTTTT
15 - TRBJ1-3 TRBD1 TRBV18 CASSPQGVDGNTIYF TGTGCCAGCTCACCGCAGGGGGTGGATGGAAACACCATATATTTT
11 - TRBJ2-7 - TRBV2 CASSQEREQYF TGTGCCAGCAGTCAGGAAAGGGAGCAGTACTTC
14 - TRBJ2-7 TRBD2 TRBV28 CASNLAGGPYEQYF TGTGCCAGCAATCTAGCGGGAGGGCCCTACGAGCAGTACTTC
16 - TRBJ1-1 TRBD1 TRBV2 CARLPDRGFMNTEAFF TGTGCCAGGCTTCCAGACAGGGGATTTATGAACACTGAAGCTTTCTTT
14 - TRBJ2-7 TRBD2 TRBV7-9 CASKPGLAGVEQYF TGTGCCAGCAAACCGGGACTAGCGGGAGTTGAGCAGTACTTC